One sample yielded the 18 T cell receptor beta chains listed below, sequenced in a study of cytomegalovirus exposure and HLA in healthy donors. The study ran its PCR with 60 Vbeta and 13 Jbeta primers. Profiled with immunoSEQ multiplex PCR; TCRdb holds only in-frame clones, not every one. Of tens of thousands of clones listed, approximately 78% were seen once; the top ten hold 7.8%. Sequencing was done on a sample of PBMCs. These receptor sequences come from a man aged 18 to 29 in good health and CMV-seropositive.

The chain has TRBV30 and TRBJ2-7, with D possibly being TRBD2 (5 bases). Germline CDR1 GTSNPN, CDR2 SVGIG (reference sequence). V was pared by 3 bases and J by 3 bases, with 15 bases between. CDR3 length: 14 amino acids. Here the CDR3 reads CAWSPRTGSYEQYF. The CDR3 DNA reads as TGTGCCTGGAGCCCCAGGACGGGAAGCTACGAGCAGTACTTC. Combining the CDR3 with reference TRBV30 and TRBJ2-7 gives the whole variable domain SQTIHQWPATLVQPVGSPLSLECTVEGTSNPNLYWYRQAAGRGLQLLFYSVGIGQISSEVPQNLSASRPQDRQFILSSKKLLLSDSGFYLCAWSPRTGSYEQYFGPGTRLTVT.

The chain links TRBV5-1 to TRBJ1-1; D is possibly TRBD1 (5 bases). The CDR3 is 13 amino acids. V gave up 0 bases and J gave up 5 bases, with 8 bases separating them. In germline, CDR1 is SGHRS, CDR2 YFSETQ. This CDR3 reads CASSLGPGTEAFF. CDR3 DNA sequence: TGCGCCAGCAGCTTGGGCCCAGGGACTGAAGCTTTCTTT. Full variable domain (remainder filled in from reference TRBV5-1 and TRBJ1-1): KAGVTQTPRYLIKTRGQQVTLSCSPISGHRSVSWYQQTPGQGLQFLFEYFSETQRNKGNFPGRFSGRQFSNSRSEMNVSTLELGDSALYLCASSLGPGTEAFFGQGTRLTVV.

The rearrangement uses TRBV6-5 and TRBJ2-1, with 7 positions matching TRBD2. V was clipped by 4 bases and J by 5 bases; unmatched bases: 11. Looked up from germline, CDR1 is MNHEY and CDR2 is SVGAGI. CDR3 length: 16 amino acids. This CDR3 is CASSSLPSGLDNEQFF. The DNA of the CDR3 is TGTGCCAGCAGTTCACTCCCTAGCGGTCTAGACAATGAGCAGTTCTTC.

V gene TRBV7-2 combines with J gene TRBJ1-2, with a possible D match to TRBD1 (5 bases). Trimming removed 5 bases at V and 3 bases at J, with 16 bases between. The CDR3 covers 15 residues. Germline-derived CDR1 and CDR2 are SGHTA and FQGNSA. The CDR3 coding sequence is TGTGCCAGCAGCCCGGGACCTTGGGGGGACTATGGCTACACCTTC. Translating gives CASSPGPWGDYGYTF.

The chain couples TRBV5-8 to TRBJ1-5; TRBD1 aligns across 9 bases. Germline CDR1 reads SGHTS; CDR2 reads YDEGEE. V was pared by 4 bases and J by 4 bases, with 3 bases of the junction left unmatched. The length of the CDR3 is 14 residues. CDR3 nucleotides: TGTGCCAGCAGCCGGACAGGGGCAAATCAGCCCCAGCATTTT. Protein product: CASSRTGANQPQHF.

CDR3 amino acids: CASSQTPYNEQFF. CDR3 nucleotides: TGTGCCAGCAGTCAGACACCTTACAATGAGCAGTTCTTC. The V call is TRBV27, the J call TRBJ2-1; D is unresolved. V gave up 5 bases and J gave up 4 bases, with 9 bases separating them. The germline CDR1 and CDR2 sequences are MNHEY and SMNVEV (reference sequence). The CDR3 totals 13 residues.

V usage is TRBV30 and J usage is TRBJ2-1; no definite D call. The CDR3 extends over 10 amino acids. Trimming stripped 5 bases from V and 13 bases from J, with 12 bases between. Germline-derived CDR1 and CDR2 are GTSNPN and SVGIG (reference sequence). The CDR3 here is CAWGFSAQFF. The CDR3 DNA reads TGTGCCTGGGGATTCAGCGCCCAGTTCTTC.

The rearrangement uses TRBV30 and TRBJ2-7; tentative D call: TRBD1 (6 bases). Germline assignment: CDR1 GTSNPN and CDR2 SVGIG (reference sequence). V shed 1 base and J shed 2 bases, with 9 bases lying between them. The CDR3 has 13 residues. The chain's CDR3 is CAWSGQAPYEQYF. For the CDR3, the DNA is TGTGCCTGGAGTGGACAGGCCCCCTACGAGCAGTACTTC.

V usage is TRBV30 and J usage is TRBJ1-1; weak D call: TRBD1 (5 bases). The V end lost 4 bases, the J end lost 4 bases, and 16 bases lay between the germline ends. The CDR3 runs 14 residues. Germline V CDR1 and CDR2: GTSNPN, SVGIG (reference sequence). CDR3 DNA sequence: TGTGCCTGGACCCTCGGAGGGGTTGGCACTGAAGCTTTCTTT. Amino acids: CAWTLGGVGTEAFF.

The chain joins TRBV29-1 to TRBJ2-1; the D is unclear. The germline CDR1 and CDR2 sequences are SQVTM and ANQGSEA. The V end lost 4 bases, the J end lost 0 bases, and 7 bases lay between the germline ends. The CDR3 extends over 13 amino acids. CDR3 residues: CSVGSVSYNEQFF. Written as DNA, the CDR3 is TGCAGCGTTGGCTCAGTCTCCTACAATGAGCAGTTCTTC.

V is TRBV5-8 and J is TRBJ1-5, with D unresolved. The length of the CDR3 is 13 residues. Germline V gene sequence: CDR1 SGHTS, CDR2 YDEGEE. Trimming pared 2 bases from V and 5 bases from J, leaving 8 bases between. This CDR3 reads CASSFEEDQPQHF. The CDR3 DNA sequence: TGTGCCAGCAGCTTCGAGGAGGATCAGCCCCAGCATTTT.

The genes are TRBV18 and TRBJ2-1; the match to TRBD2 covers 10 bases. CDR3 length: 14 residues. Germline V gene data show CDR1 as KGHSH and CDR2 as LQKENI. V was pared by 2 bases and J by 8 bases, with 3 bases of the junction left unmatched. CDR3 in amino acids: CASSPASGGDEQFF. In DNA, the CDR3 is TGTGCCAGCTCACCAGCTAGCGGGGGAGATGAGCAGTTCTTC.

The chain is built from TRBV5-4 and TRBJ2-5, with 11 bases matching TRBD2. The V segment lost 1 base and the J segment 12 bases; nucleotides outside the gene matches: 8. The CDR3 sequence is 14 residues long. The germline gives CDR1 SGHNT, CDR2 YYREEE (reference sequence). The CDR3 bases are TGTGCCAGCAGCTTGAGTAGTCTAGCGGGGGGAGAGTACTTC. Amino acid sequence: CASSLSSLAGGEYF.

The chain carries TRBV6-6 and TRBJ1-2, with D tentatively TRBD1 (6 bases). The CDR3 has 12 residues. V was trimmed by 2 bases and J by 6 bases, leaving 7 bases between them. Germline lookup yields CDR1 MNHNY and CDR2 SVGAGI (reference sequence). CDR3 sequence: CASSYQGHGYTF. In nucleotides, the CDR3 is TGTGCCAGCAGTTACCAGGGGCATGGCTACACCTTC.

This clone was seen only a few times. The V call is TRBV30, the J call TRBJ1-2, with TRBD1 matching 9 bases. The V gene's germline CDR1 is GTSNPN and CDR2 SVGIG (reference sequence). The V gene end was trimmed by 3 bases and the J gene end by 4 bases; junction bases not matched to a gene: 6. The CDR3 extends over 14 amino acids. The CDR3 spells CAWRLPGQGYGYTF. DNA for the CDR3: TGTGCCTGGAGACTCCCGGGACAGGGCTATGGCTACACCTTC. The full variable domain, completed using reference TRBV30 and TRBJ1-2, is SQTIHQWPATLVQPVGSPLSLECTVEGTSNPNLYWYRQAAGRGLQLLFYSVGIGQISSEVPQNLSASRPQDRQFILSSKKLLLSDSGFYLCAWRLPGQGYGYTFGSGTRLTVV.

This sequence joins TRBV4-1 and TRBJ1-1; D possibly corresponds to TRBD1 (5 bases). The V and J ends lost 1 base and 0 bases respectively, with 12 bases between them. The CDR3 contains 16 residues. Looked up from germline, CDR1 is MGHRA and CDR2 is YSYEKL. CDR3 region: CASSQGGVLMNTEAFF. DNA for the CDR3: TGCGCCAGCAGCCAAGGGGGGGTACTAATGAACACTGAAGCTTTCTTT.

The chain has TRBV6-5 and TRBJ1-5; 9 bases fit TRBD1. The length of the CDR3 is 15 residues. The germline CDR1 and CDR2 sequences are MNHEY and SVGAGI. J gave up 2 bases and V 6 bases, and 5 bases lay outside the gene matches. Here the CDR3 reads CASSGGQGGNQPQHF. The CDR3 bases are TGTGCCAGCAGCGGGGGACAGGGTGGCAATCAGCCCCAGCATTTT.

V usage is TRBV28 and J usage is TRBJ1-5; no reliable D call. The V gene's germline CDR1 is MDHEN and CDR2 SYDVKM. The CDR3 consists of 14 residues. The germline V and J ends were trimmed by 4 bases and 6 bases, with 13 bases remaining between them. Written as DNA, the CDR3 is TGTGCCAGCAGTTCTCGTTCAGGTCGTCAGCCCCAGCATTTT. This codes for CASSSRSGRQPQHF.